This T cell receptor beta chain was profiled in a study of shared clonotypes between healthy human individuals. The assay was carried out at the deep level. Clones were sequenced by immunoSEQ multiplex PCR, and TCRdb holds only the in-frame ones, with some missing. This sample has about 2 million clones, with about 95% found just once. Concerning this clone: Its specificity is unknown.

Study-level findings and limits: Unshared clonotypes carried lower generation probabilities than those common to all four donors. Memory subsets had estimated richness that was generally smaller than that of naive subsets.

In germline, CDR1 is SGHTS, CDR2 YDEGEE. V was trimmed by 0 bases and J by 5 bases, leaving 18 bases between them. The CDR3 has 16 amino acids. The naive CD8 subset, CD45RO-negative cells positively selected for CCR7, excluded terminally differentiated effector memory CD45RA+ cells. The chain links TRBV5-8 to TRBJ2-7; D call uncertain. This sequence was found in a man aged 18 to 29 in good health. Sequences were obtained from naive CD8+ T cells sorted from blood. In DNA form, the CDR3 reads TGTGCCAGCAGCTTGGGGGTGGGCCTTAAGGGCAACGAGCAGTACTTC. This codes for CASSLGVGLKGNEQYF.